Listed below are T cell receptor beta chains from one sample, sequenced in a study of CD8+ T cells in alopecia areata. The assay was immunoSEQ multiplex PCR, and TCRdb's table has in-frame clones only and misses some. The sample consists of about 220,000 clones, 50% to 60% of them appearing once. The source material was CD4+ T cells sorted from blood, sampled at week 4, from a patient treated with tofacitinib. The receptors derive from a human donor with alopecia areata. The CDR3 runs from the conserved cysteine through the conserved F or W. The D gene is left open where the match is weak. Not every row has a clone size; where given, it reads once, few, many or a size class.

>TRBV29-1|TRBD2|14|TRBJ2-3|NA
CSLSTSQGTDTQYF
TGCAGCCTATCGACTAGCCAGGGCACAGATACGCAGTATTTT
>TRBV4-3|NA|15|TRBJ2-3|few
CASSQDWGGTDTQYF
TGCGCCAGCAGCCAAGATTGGGGGGGCACAGATACGCAGTATTTT
>TRBV30|NA|12|TRBJ2-1|few
CAFTKQGREQFF
TGTGCCTTTACAAAACAGGGGAGGGAGCAGTTCTTC
>TRBV4-3|NA|16|TRBJ1-4|NA
CASSQGSGSTNEKLFF
TGCGCCAGCAGCCAAGGATCAGGCTCAACTAATGAAAAACTGTTTTTT
>TRBV7-2|NA|15|TRBJ1-2|NA
CASSLNPPPLDGYTF
TGTGCCAGCAGCTTAAATCCCCCTCCGTTAGATGGCTACACCTTC
>TRBV30|NA|15|TRBJ1-4|few
CAWSAPSATNEKLFF
TGTGCCTGGAGTGCACCCTCTGCAACTAATGAAAAACTGTTTTTT
>TRBV5-6|TRBD2|14|TRBJ2-1|NA
CASSIDVAGREQFF
TGTGCCAGCAGCATTGATGTAGCGGGGCGTGAGCAGTTCTTC
>TRBV4-3|NA|16|TRBJ1-3|few
CASSQEVDTSGNTIYF
TGCGCCAGCAGCCAAGAGGTGGACACCTCTGGAAACACCATATATTTT
>TRBV29-1|TRBD1|13|TRBJ2-7|NA
CSVLNRGSYEQYF
TGCAGCGTCCTTAACAGGGGATCCTACGAGCAGTACTTC
>TRBV2|TRBD1|16|TRBJ2-7|NA
CASIRIRDRGPYEQYF
TGTGCCAGCATAAGAATAAGGGACAGGGGGCCCTACGAGCAGTACTTC
>TRBV23-1|NA|16|TRBJ2-5|NA
CASSQCGMGGEETQYF
TGCGCCAGCAGTCAATGTGGAATGGGGGGAGAGGAGACCCAGTACTTC
>TRBV10-3|TRBD2|11|TRBJ2-7|few
CAAGGFYEQYF
TGTGCCGCGGGGGGGTTTTACGAGCAGTACTTC